The clone carrying this T cell receptor beta chain has a count of ten or more. The CDR3 runs 15 residues. Germline V gene data show CDR1 as PRHDT and CDR2 as FYEKMQ (reference sequence). V lost 0 bases and J 6 bases, leaving 15 bases between the germline ends. RNA transcripts gave rise to amplified TCR beta CDR3 regions. In the first-round RT-PCR of the TCR CDR3, the HTBI primer set was used. TCRdb reanalysed the multiplex PCR reads using MiXCR and keeps one entry per CDR3 protein. This sample has about 400,000 distinct CDR3 sequences, with 13% to 15% found just once. PBMCs were derived from around 10 ml fresh peripheral blood. The data were taken from a study of T cells in Graves' hyperthyroidism and ophthalmopathy.

The material sequenced was blood. The chain combines TRBV13 with TRBJ2-7; D is possibly TRBD1 or TRBD2 (5 bases each). This clonotype was sampled from a woman in her thirties with Graves' ophthalmopathy. The CDR3: CASSLGRGRAPEQYF. The CDR3 region has the DNA TGTGCCAGCAGCTTAGGCCGGGGCAGGGCCCCCGAGCAGTACTTC.